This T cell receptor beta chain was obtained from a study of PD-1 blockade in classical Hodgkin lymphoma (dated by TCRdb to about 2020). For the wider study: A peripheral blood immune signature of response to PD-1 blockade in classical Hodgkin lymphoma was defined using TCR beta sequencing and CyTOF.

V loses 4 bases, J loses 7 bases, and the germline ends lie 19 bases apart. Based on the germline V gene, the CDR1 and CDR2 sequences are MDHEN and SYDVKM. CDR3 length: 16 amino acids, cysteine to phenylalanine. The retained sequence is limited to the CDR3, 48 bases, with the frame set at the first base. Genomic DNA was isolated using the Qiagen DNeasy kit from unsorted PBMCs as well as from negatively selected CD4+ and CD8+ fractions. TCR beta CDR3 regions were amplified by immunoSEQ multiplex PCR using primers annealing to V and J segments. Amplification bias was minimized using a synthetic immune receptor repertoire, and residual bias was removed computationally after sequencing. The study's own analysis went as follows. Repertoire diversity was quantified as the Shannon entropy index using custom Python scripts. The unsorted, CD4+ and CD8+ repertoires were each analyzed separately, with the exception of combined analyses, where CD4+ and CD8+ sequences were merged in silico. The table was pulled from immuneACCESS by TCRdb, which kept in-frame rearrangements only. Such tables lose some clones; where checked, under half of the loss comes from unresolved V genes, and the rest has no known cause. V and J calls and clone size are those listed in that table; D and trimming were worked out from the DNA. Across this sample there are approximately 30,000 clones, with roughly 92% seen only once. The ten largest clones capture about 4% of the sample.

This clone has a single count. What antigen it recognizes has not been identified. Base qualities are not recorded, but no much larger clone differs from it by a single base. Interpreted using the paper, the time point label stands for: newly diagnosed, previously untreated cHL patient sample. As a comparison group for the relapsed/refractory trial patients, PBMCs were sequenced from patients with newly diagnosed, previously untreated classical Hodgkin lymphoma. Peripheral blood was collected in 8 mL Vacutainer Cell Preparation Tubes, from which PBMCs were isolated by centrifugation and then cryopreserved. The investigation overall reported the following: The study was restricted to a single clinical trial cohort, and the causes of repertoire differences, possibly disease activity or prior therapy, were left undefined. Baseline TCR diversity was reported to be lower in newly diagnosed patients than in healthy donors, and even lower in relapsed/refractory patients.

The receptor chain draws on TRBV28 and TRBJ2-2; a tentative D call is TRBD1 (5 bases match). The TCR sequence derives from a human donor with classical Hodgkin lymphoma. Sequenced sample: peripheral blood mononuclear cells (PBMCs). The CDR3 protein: CASSSSLGRGNGELFF. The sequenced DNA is TGTGCCAGCAGTTCGAGTCTGGGTAGGGGCAACGGGGAGCTGTTTTTT.